The source of this T cell receptor (beta chain) is a study of blood T cells in healthy people across ages. The V and J ends lost 6 bases and 0 bases respectively, with 12 bases between them. This CDR3 has 14 amino acids. Germline-derived CDR1 and CDR2 are ENHRY and SYGVKD. Together with a sample-barcoded 5' primer, a J-beta primer mix was included in a second PCR lasting about 6 to 11 cycles. MiXCR, applied by TCRdb to the 5' RACE reads, yields one record per CDR3 protein. The data show 2 million or so distinct CDR3 sequences, roughly 49% seen once. The receptor's source is a woman in her 40s in good health. The chain combines TRBV10-3 with TRBJ2-7; no firm D call. Sequencing was done on a sample of blood. The DNA of the CDR3 is TGTGCCATCAGCCCCGGACGGAACTCCTACGAGCAGTACTTC. Amino acid sequence: CAISPGRNSYEQYF.